Listed below are T cell receptor beta chains from one sample, sequenced in a study of blood T cells in healthy people across ages. TCRdb recomputed calls from the 5' RACE reads with MiXCR, one row per CDR3 protein. The table shows around 800,000 distinct CDR3 sequences, with about 48% occurring only once. The sequenced material came from blood. The receptors derive from a man older than 75 in good health. The CDR3 runs from the conserved cysteine through the conserved F or W. A D gene is named only where the DNA matches it firmly. Size tells how often a clone was seen (once, few, many) or the class of an expanded clone, and some rows leave it out.

TRBV11-2	-	-	TRBJ1-6	CASSSGLGGSGSPLHF	TGTGCCAGCAGCTCGGGTCTTGGCGGGTCAGGATCACCCCTCCACTTT
TRBV21-1	few	-	TRBJ1-2	CARATGVPLINYGYTF	TGTGCCAGGGCGACAGGGGTACCCTTAATCAACTATGGCTACACCTTC
TRBV29-1	-	TRBD1	TRBJ2-7	CSVAGQGTGEQYF	TGCAGCGTAGCCGGACAGGGAACAGGCGAGCAGTACTTC
TRBV29-1	-	TRBD1	TRBJ1-1	CSVLRDRSNTEAFF	TGCAGCGTCTTACGGGACAGGTCGAACACTGAAGCTTTCTTT
TRBV27	-	-	TRBJ2-7	CASSMTRTSYEQYF	TGTGCCAGCAGCATGACTAGAACCTCCTACGAGCAGTACTTC
TRBV6-6	few	-	TRBJ1-1	CASSSRKGIEAFF	TGTGCCAGCAGTTCCCGAAAAGGAATTGAAGCTTTCTTT
TRBV5-4	-	TRBD2	TRBJ2-1	CASSSSAGDLNEQFF	TGTGCCAGCAGCTCGTCGGCGGGAGATCTTAATGAGCAGTTCTTC
TRBV11-2	-	-	TRBJ2-7	CASSQFQGRSYEQYF	TGTGCCAGCAGCCAGTTCCAGGGGAGGTCCTACGAGCAGTACTTC
TRBV7-2	-	TRBD2	TRBJ2-4	CASSPRGLAGAGGNIQYF	TGTGCCAGCAGCCCTAGAGGACTAGCGGGGGCGGGGGGAAACATTCAGTACTTC
TRBV24-1	few	TRBD1	TRBJ2-1	CATSDAAGTGGPSSYNEQFF	TGTGCCACCAGTGATGCCGCCGGGACAGGGGGCCCCAGCTCCTACAATGAGCAGTTCTTC
TRBV24-1	-	-	TRBJ2-4	CATSETLAKNIQYF	TGTGCCACCAGTGAGACCCTAGCCAAAAACATTCAGTACTTC
TRBV11-3	once	TRBD2	TRBJ2-4	CASSGSNASSGGSGSYNAQYF	TGTGCCAGCAGCGGATCCAATGCCAGCTCGGGCGGGAGTGGCTCCTACAATGCGCAGTACTTC
TRBV7-8	-	TRBD1	TRBJ2-7	CASSLAGAGGSYEQYF	TGTGCCAGCAGCTTAGCAGGGGCAGGGGGCTCCTATGAGCAGTACTTC
TRBV6-2/TRBV6-3	-	-	TRBJ1-2	CASSYNGPKNGYTF	TGTGCCAGCAGTTACAACGGGCCTAAAAATGGCTACACCTTC
TRBV15	-	TRBD1	TRBJ2-4	CATSKDRDIQYF	TGTGCCACCAGTAAGGACAGGGACATTCAGTACTTC
TRBV6-5	few	-	TRBJ2-7	CAGSPTGTSYEQYF	TGTGCCGGCAGCCCCACCGGGACTTCCTACGAGCAGTACTTC
TRBV29-1	-	-	TRBJ2-5	CSVNRDPTEETQYF	TGCAGCGTCAACCGAGATCCGACCGAAGAGACCCAGTACTTC
TRBV10-3	-	-	TRBJ2-7	CAISESLLFLEQYF	TGTGCCATCAGTGAGTCTCTCCTTTTTTTGGAGCAGTACTTC
TRBV9	-	TRBD1	TRBJ1-2	CASSLSTGFFPDGYTF	TGTGCCAGCAGCCTTTCGACAGGGTTTTTCCCGGATGGCTACACCTTC
TRBV7-8	-	TRBD2	TRBJ2-6	CASSLGLAGGTLPGANVLTF	TGTGCCAGCAGCTTAGGACTAGCGGGAGGAACCCTCCCTGGGGCCAACGTCCTGACTTTC
TRBV20-1	few	TRBD2	TRBJ2-3	CSAKPGGPNRYAYF	TGCAGTGCTAAGCCGGGAGGGCCGAACAGATACGCGTATTTT
TRBV6-1	-	-	TRBJ2-7	CASSLRPYEQYF	TGTGCCAGCAGTTTGAGGCCCTACGAGCAGTACTTC
TRBV6-1	-	TRBD1	TRBJ2-1	CASSHGDTGGNEQFF	TGTGCCAGCAGTCATGGCGACACAGGGGGCAATGAGCAGTTCTTC
TRBV6-2/TRBV6-3	-	-	TRBJ2-2	CASSYDPRTANTGELFF	TGTGCCAGCAGTTACGATCCCCGGACAGCGAACACCGGGGAGCTGTTTTTT
TRBV7-3	-	TRBD1	TRBJ2-3	CASSTGTGVADTQYF	TGTGCCAGCAGCACTGGGACAGGGGTGGCAGATACGCAGTATTTT
TRBV7-9	-	TRBD1	TRBJ2-1	CASSSIRGNYNEQFF	TGTGCCAGCAGCTCAATCAGGGGGAATTACAATGAGCAGTTCTTC
TRBV25-1	-	-	TRBJ2-1	CASSEARGGSYNEQFF	TGTGCCAGCAGTGAAGCTCGAGGGGGCTCCTACAATGAGCAGTTCTTC
TRBV4-2	-	-	TRBJ2-2	CASSQAPSANTGELFF	TGTGCCAGCAGCCAAGCTCCTAGCGCCAACACCGGGGAGCTGTTTTTT
TRBV21-1	few	-	TRBJ2-1	CASTLIPGPDYVEQFF	TGTGCCAGCACCTTAATCCCCGGTCCCGATTATGTTGAGCAGTTCTTC
TRBV6-5	-	TRBD2	TRBJ2-7	CASRRQTSGSYEQYF	TGTGCCAGCAGACGACAGACTAGCGGGAGCTACGAGCAGTACTTC
TRBV6-1	-	-	TRBJ2-4	CASRVGTLAKNIQYF	TGTGCCAGCAGGGTAGGAACACTAGCCAAAAACATTCAGTACTTC
TRBV27	few	TRBD1	TRBJ1-6	CASTPRQGDNSPLHF	TGTGCCAGCACACCTCGACAGGGGGATAATTCACCCCTCCACTTT
TRBV5-1	-	-	TRBJ2-1	CASSRTASSYEQFF	TGCGCCAGCAGCCGGACGGCTAGCTCCTACGAGCAGTTCTTC
TRBV12-3/TRBV12-4	-	-	TRBJ2-1	CASSFFSTGNNEQFF	TGTGCCAGCAGTTTCTTCTCTACAGGCAACAATGAGCAGTTCTTC
TRBV29-1	few	-	TRBJ2-7	CSVETGNYEQYF	TGCAGCGTTGAGACAGGTAACTACGAGCAGTACTTC
TRBV7-6	-	-	TRBJ2-7	CASSVAGQTDEQYF	TGTGCCAGCAGCGTAGCCGGACAGACCGACGAGCAGTACTTC
TRBV29-1	-	TRBD1	TRBJ1-2	CSVERQGVVGYTF	TGCAGCGTCGAAAGACAGGGGGTGGTGGGCTACACCTTC
TRBV5-1	-	TRBD1	TRBJ2-6	CASSLDSGGASGANVLTF	TGCGCCAGCAGCTTGGATTCAGGGGGCGCCTCTGGGGCCAACGTCCTGACTTTC
TRBV5-6	once	-	TRBJ2-1	CASSVEQGDNEQFF	TGTGCCAGCAGCGTGGAGCAGGGAGACAATGAGCAGTTCTTC
TRBV6-5	-	-	TRBJ1-2	CASKRGSGYGYTF	TGTGCCAGCAAAAGGGGCTCAGGCTATGGCTACACCTTC
TRBV4-1	-	-	TRBJ2-7	CASSLLAPTGLLVYEQYF	TGCGCCAGCAGCCTATTGGCCCCCACAGGGCTTCTTGTGTACGAGCAGTACTTC
TRBV29-1	few	TRBD1	TRBJ2-7	CSVDRGTEQYF	TGCAGCGTGGACAGGGGTACCGAGCAGTACTTC
TRBV3-1	-	TRBD1	TRBJ2-7	CASSQGGTVYEQYF	TGTGCCAGCAGCCAAGGTGGGACAGTATACGAGCAGTACTTC
TRBV7-3	-	TRBD2	TRBJ2-7	CASSVSGAFKQYF	TGTGCCAGCAGCGTTAGCGGGGCGTTCAAGCAGTACTTC
TRBV20-1	-	-	TRBJ1-2	CSAYKQAETGYTF	TGCAGTGCATACAAACAGGCAGAAACTGGCTACACCTTC